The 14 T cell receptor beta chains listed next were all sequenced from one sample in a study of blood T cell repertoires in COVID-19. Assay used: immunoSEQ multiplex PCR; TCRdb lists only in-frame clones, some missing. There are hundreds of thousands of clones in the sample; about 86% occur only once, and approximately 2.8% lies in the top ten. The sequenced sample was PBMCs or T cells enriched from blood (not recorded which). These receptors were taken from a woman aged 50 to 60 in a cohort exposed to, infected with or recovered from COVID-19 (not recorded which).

CDR3 protein: CASSLLRVQETQYF. In DNA, the CDR3 is TGCGCCAGCAGCTTGCTACGGGTCCAAGAGACCCAGTACTTC. The V gene is TRBV5-1, the J gene TRBJ2-5; D remains unclear. V gave up 1 base and J gave up 1 base, with 8 bases separating them. Per germline, CDR1 SGHRS and CDR2 YFSETQ. The CDR3 is 14 residues long.

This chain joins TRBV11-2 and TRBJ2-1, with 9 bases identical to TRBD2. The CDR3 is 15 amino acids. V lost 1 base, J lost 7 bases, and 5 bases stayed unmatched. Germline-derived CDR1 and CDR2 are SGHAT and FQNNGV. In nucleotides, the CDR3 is TGTGCCAGCAGCTTAGGCGGGGGGGTCGGAAATGAGCAGTTCTTC. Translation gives CASSLGGGVGNEQFF. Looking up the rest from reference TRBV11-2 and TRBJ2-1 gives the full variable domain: EAGVAQSPRYKIIEKRQSVAFWCNPISGHATLYWYQQILGQGPKLLIQFQNNGVVDDSQLPKDRFSAERLKGVDSTLKIQPAKLEDSAVYLCASSLGGGVGNEQFFGPGTRLTVL.

The CDR3 loop is CASSLLQDLQETQYF. The CDR3 DNA is TGTGCCAGCAGCTTACTACAGGACCTCCAAGAGACCCAGTACTTC. The V gene is TRBV11-2, the J gene TRBJ2-5; a weak D match, TRBD1 (5 bases). The germline gives CDR1 SGHAT, CDR2 FQNNGV. The V end lost 2 bases, the J end lost 1 base, and 11 bases lay between the germline ends. The CDR3 covers 15 residues.

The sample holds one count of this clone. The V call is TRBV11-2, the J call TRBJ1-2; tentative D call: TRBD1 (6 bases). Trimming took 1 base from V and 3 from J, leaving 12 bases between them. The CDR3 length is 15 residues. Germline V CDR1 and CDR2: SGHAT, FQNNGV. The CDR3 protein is CASSLGLQGHYGYTF. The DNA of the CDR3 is TGTGCCAGCAGCTTAGGGCTACAGGGTCACTATGGCTACACCTTC.

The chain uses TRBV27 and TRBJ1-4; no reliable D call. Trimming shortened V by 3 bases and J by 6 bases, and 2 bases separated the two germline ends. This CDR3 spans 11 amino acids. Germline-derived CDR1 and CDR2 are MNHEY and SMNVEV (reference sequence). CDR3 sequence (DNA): TGTGCCAGCAGTTTCGATGAAAAACTGTTTTTT. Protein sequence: CASSFDEKLFF.

CDR3 sequence: CASSQGVASGVETQYF. The CDR3 DNA reads TGTGCCAGCAGCCAAGGGGTGGCTAGCGGGGTTGAGACCCAGTACTTC. The chain combines TRBV3-1 (or the pseudogene TRBV3-2) with TRBJ2-5; 9 positions match TRBD2. V lost 1 base, J lost 5 bases, and 8 bases stayed unmatched. The V gene's germline CDR1 is LGHDT and CDR2 YNNKEL (reference sequence). This CDR3 is 16 amino acids long.

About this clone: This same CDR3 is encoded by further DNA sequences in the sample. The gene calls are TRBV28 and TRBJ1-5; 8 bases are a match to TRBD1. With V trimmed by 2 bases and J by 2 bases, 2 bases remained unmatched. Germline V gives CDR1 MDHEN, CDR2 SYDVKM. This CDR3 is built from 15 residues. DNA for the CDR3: TGTGCCAGCAGTTTAGGACAGGGCGGCAATCAGCCCCAGCATTTT. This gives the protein CASSLGQGGNQPQHF.

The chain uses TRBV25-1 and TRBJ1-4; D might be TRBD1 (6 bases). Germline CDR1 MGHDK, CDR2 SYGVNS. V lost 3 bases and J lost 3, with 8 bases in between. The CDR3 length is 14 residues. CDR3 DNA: TGTGCCAGCAGTGACAGGGGAGCTAATGAAAAACTGTTTTTT. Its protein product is CASSDRGANEKLFF.

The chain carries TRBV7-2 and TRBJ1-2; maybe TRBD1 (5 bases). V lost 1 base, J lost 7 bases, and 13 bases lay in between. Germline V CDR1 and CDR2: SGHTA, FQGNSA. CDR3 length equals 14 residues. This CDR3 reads CASSLVPQGPGYTF. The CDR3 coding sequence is TGTGCCAGCAGCTTAGTTCCTCAGGGTCCTGGCTACACCTTC.

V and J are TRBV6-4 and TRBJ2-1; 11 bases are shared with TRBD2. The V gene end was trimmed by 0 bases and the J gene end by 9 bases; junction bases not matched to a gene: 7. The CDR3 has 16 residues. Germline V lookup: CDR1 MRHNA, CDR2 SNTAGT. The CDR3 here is CASSDSPSGGRGEQFF. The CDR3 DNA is TGTGCCAGCAGTGACTCCCCTAGCGGGGGGCGGGGTGAGCAGTTCTTC.

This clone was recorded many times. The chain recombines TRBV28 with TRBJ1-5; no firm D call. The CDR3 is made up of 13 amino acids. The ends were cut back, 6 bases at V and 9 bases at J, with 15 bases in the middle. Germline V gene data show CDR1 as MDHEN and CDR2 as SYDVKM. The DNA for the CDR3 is TGTGCCAGCAGAAGTCGCGATCCCCGGCCCCAGCATTTT. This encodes CASRSRDPRPQHF.

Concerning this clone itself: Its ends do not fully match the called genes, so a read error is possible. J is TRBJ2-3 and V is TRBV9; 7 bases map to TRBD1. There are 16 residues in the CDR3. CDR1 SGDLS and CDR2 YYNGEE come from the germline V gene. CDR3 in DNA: TGTGCCAGCAACGTAGGTAGGGGGCAGGGCACAGATACGCAGTATTTT. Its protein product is CASNVGRGQGTDTQYF.

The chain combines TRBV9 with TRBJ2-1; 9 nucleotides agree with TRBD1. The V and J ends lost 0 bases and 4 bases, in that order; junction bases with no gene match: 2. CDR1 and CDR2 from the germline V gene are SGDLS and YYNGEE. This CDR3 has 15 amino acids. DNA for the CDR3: TGTGCCAGCAGCGTAGCCGGGACAGGGTACAATGAGCAGTTCTTC. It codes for CASSVAGTGYNEQFF.

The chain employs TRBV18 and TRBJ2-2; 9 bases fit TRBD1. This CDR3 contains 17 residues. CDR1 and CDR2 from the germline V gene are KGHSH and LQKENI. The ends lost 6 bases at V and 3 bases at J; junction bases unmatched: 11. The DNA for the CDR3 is TGTGCCAGCTCGGCCGGGACAGGGAGTTTTGACACCGGGGAGCTGTTTTTT. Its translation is CASSAGTGSFDTGELFF.